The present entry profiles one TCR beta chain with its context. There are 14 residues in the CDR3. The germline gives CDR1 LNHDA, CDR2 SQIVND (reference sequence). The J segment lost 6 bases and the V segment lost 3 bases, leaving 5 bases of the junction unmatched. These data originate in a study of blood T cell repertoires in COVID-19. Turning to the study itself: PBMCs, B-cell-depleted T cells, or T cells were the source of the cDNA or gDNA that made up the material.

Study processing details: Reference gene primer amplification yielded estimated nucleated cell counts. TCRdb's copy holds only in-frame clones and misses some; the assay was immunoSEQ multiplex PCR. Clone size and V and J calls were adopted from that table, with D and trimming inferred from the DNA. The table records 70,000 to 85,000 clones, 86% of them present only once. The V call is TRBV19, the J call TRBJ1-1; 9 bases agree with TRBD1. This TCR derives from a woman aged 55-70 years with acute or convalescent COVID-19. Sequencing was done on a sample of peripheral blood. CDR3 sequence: CASSMWRQGAEAFF. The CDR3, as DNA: TGTGCCAGTAGTATGTGGAGACAGGGGGCTGAAGCTTTCTTT.